The source of this T cell receptor (beta chain) is a study of cytomegalovirus exposure and HLA in healthy donors (dated by TCRdb to about 2017). For the study in its entirety: An earlier analysis of 587 of the donors reported roughly 300 Gb of sequence data and roughly 110 million unique TCR beta sequences from about 179 million T cells. About 280 gigabases of sequencing data and 70 million to 100 million unique TCR sequences made up an early release that covered approximately 650 HLA-typed donors. Among the roughly 390 genotyped donors, approximately 82% belonged to the genetic ancestry cluster associated with self-reported Caucasian donors. The study aimed to test whether signatures of past pathogen exposure could be identified by cataloging public T cell receptors. Using immunosequencing, the study profiled T cell repertoires from approximately 700 subjects and related those repertoires to cytomegalovirus serostatus. In addition to the first cohort of roughly 670 subjects, a separate validation cohort of 100 to 150 different subjects was used. High-throughput TCR immunosequencing, statistical association of individual TCRs with disease status, and machine learning were combined to predict cytomegalovirus infection status. A later analysis re-examined previously published TCR beta repertoires from about 700 donors and added high-resolution HLA genotyping to investigate patterns of TCR occurrence. Rather than using new phenotypic data, the later analysis identified candidate immune exposures from TCR beta sequences and from how often those sequences occurred across donors. An earlier analysis of around 640 of the donors used high-throughput TCR beta sequencing to judge whether each TCR beta V gene segment behaved as functional or pseudogenic. Donor age, sex, ethnicity and CMV serostatus were compiled alongside the repertoire data. A later genetic analysis took genome-wide SNP genotypes for about three fifths of the 666 donors and used that subset as a discovery cohort. Every repertoire in the discovery cohort had been generated on one and the same sequencing platform. HLA typing covered class I and class II loci at four-digit resolution. Typing coverage differed by locus: A, B, C, DRB1 and DQB1 were typed in about 620-640 donors, DQA1 in approximately 520, DPA1 in 600 to 610, and DPB1 in approximately 450. Because of strong linkage in the cohort, five DR-DQ haplotypes were treated as single units for association and clustering. On average, roughly 240,000 unique TCR beta nucleotide sequences were sequenced per donor among more than 350 genotyped donors of the cohort, with 15% to 20% of those sequences being non-productive. Paper-wide results and their limitations: A further reported finding was that TCR beta sequences accurately predicted the HLA-A and HLA-B alleles for most subjects in the first cohort. An earlier analysis of roughly 570 of the donors showed that most TCR beta V segments appeared in productive rearrangements either about 87% or about 30% of the time, which broadly matched IMGT annotations. Specific HLA alleles were associated with 16,951 TCR beta sequences at a false discovery rate of 0.05 in a later analysis. According to a later analysis, TCR association rates differed among HLA loci, with DRB1 alleles showing the most associated TCRs and HLA-C alleles showing the fewest. The study listed 164 TCR beta chains as associated with cytomegalovirus. Immune exposure information for the cohort was limited to CMV serostatus. This cohort had only TCR beta chains sequenced, and the lack of alpha or paired-chain data limited which features could be detected. HLA typing was unavailable for some donors at each locus, so association tests used only the typed subset. A cluster of highly shared sequence variants was judged likely to represent a technical artifact of the sequencing pipeline. In vitro tests confirmed that three of the cytomegalovirus-associated TCR beta chains recognize cytomegalovirus antigens. A later analysis found that HLA-associated TCR beta chains were more clonally expanded and had lower generation probabilities than equally common non-associated chains. Linkage disequilibrium might explain the correlated functional status among segregating V segments, but an unknown experimental factor could not be ruled out. According to a later genetic analysis, donors in an Asian-associated ancestry cluster had fewer N-insertions in productive TCRs than the approximately 690-donor mean. Roughly uniform sequencing depth across donors was assumed in presence/absence analyses, although this assumption may not hold. Because counts were too low, roughly 16 rarely observed V segments, including chromosome 9 orphons, were excluded from the earlier analysis of around 590 of the donors. Across donors, most TCR sequences were observed very rarely, whereas some public TCRs were present in many individuals. An association between a missense DCLRE1C variant and V-gene and J-gene trimming of TCR beta chains was found in a later genetic analysis and replicated in an independent cohort. The 87-base-pair reads could not distinguish some IMGT-functional V segments, including TRBV6-2 and TRBV6-3, so those segments were excluded. According to a later analysis, parvovirus B19, influenza, CMV and Epstein-Barr virus appeared linked to several top co-occurrence clusters. In a later analysis, most CMV-associated TCR beta chains were found to appear HLA-restricted, with HLA associations seemingly driven largely by CMV exposure. In both the original and validation cohorts, the classifier was reported to diagnose cytomegalovirus status with high specificity and sensitivity. According to the authors, the approach could potentially be generalized to other disease states and immunological phenotypes. When HLA alleles, especially DR and DQ, strongly co-occurred, attributing TCR associations to individual alleles was difficult.

The receptor library was made with the immunoSEQ multiplex PCR assay. For the multiplex PCR, a mixture combining 60 forward primers for TCR Vbeta segments and 13 reverse primers for TCR Jbeta segments was used. The CDR3 region of rearranged TCR beta genes was amplified from genomic DNA with a multiplex PCR assay. The Illumina HiSeq System was used to sequence the amplified TCR beta libraries as 87-base-pair reads. The original methods were these. Across the 700 or so repertoires, a later analysis counted tens of millions of unique TCR beta chains, some 11 million of which were shared by at least two donors. Raw reads were error-corrected and collapsed into unique sequences with a nearest-neighbor algorithm that merged closely related sequences to remove PCR and sequencing errors. Alignment of CDR3 sequences to IMGT reference sequences was used to assign V, D and J gene segments. For a sequence to be retained, a match of at least six nucleotides was required to both a V gene segment and a J gene segment. Rearrangements were called productive when the CDR3 lacked stop codons and stayed in frame with V and J; all others were non-productive. Following IMGT convention, CDR3 was defined as the stretch from the second conserved V-encoded cysteine up to the conserved J-encoded phenylalanine. In an earlier analysis of around 640 of the donors, sequences lacking an unambiguous match to a single V gene segment were excluded. In an earlier analysis of a few hundred of the donors, a V segment was called functional when productive rearrangements were above 56.7%, and segregating when the standard deviation between donors exceeded 5%. A statistical classification framework was built for diagnosing cytomegalovirus status from the catalog of TCR beta chain sequences. In a later analysis, V and J genes were assigned by comparing TCR nucleotide sequences against IMGT/GENE-DB human TR gene sequences. In a later analysis, CDR3 sequences and most-parsimonious VDJ recombination scenarios were assigned using the TCRdist pipeline. In a later analysis, each TCR beta chain was defined by its CDR3 amino acid sequence together with its V-gene family, and reads without a unique V-gene family were excluded. A later analysis removed roughly 590 highly shared, low-generation-probability nucleotide sequences to deal with suspected cross-contamination and a sequencing artifact. For each public chain, a later analysis derived a clonal expansion index from normalized ranks of inferred template counts within each repertoire. In a later analysis, generation probabilities were computed using a VDJ recombination model fitted to out-of-frame rearrangements, and the results were checked against IGoR. Hypergeometric tests were used in a later analysis to score TCR-TCR, TCR-HLA and TCR-CMV co-occurrence, with a repertoire-size bias correction applied to the TCR pairs. To estimate false discovery rates, a later analysis permuted the HLA or CMV assignments 20 times. In a later analysis, co-occurring TCRs were grouped with DBSCAN, and TCRdist sequence similarity was added when clustering was performed within HLA-allele-positive subsets. For co-occurrence clustering, repertoires with fewer than 30,000 or more than 120,000 public chains were excluded, along with a handful of repertoires with anomalous nucleotide sharing. The source is immuneACCESS, and TCRdb retained only in-frame sequences with V and J called. Part of the clones is not carried over; for the studies checked, unresolved V genes explain less than half of this, and the remainder is unexplained. The D gene and trimming were derived from the DNA, and the V and J assignments and clone size from that table. This sample holds some 250,000 clones; roughly 87% were observed only once. Around 5.7% of the sample goes to the ten largest clones.

The V and J ends are trimmed by 11 bases and 7 bases, leaving 17 bases between them. Inclusive of the bounding cysteine and phenylalanine, the CDR3 is 13 residues long. Left in the record is the CDR3 DNA by itself, 39 bases read in frame from the first base. The germline V gene sets CDR1 to ENHRY and CDR2 to SYGVKD. The cohort consisted of 600 or so healthy bone marrow donors. Cohort members were all nominally healthy when sampled, although unrecorded immune exposures were likely present. The donor was CMV seropositive and belonged to the group of 250 to 350 seropositive cohort members. A peripheral blood sample was provided by each donor, and peripheral blood mononuclear cells were used for TCR beta sequencing. Genomic DNA was extracted from the blood cell samples with the Qiagen DNeasy Blood Extraction Kit. This clone was observed a few times. Which antigen it targets is not known. Base qualities are missing; no much larger clone stands one base away.

The chain links TRBV10-3 with TRBJ1-4; no confident D gene assignment can be made. The sample comprised PBMCs. This clonotype was sampled from a woman between 40 and 50 years old in good health and CMV-seropositive. Here the CDR3 is given as CAAAPGGSEKLFF. The nucleotide sequence reads as follows: TGTGCCGCGGCCCCGGGAGGAAGTGAAAAACTGTTTTTT.